One sample yielded the 13 T cell receptor beta chains listed below, sequenced in a study of neurological immune-mediated disorders. MiXCR, applied by TCRdb to the 5' RACE reads, yields one record per CDR3 protein. The sample carries tens of thousands of distinct CDR3 sequences, approximately 15% recorded once. Specimen: PBMCs. The receptors were sampled from a man in his 70s in good health.

The chain links TRBV7-3 to TRBJ2-5, with 7 bases that match TRBD2. There are 15 residues in the CDR3. V lost 3 bases and J lost 5; bases outside the gene matches: 9. The germline gives CDR1 SGHTA, CDR2 FQGTGA. The CDR3: CASSLGWGGTETQYF. DNA of the CDR3: TGTGCCAGCAGCTTGGGGTGGGGAGGGACGGAGACCCAGTACTTC.

V usage is TRBV4-2 and J usage is TRBJ2-6; D is ambiguous. V lost 4 bases and J lost 0, with 16 bases in between. The length of the CDR3 is 18 residues. Germline V gene data show CDR1 as LGHNA and CDR2 as YNFKEQ. The CDR3 is CASSRTQLGDSGANVLTF. Here the CDR3 DNA reads TGTGCCAGCAGCCGCACTCAACTCGGAGACTCTGGGGCCAACGTCCTGACTTTC.

This clonotype was seen many times. The chain combines TRBV20-1 with TRBJ2-1; the D gene is possibly TRBD1 (6 bases). The germline CDR1 and CDR2 sequences are DFQATT and SNEGSKA (reference sequence). Between the trimmed V and J ends, which lost 5 bases and 8 bases, there was a span of 16 bases. The CDR3 spans 13 residues. The CDR3 region is CSAGGWGRDEQFF. CDR3 DNA: TGCAGTGCTGGCGGGTGGGGGCGAGATGAGCAGTTCTTC.

There are many counts of this clonotype. This rearrangement joins TRBV9 to TRBJ1-1; no firm D call. This CDR3 contains 15 residues. V gave up 3 bases and J gave up 3 bases, with 15 bases separating them. Germline-derived CDR1 and CDR2 are SGDLS and YYNGEE. CDR3 coding DNA: TGTGCCAGCAGCGCGCACACGGGCGAACACACTGAAGCTTTCTTT. Amino acid sequence: CASSAHTGEHTEAFF.

This clonotype showed up many times. This chain uses TRBV4-3 with TRBJ2-5; D might be TRBD2 (7 bases). The germline V gene encodes CDR1 LGHNA and CDR2 YSLEER. The CDR3 runs to 15 residues. V was cut by 4 bases and J by 5 bases, with 17 bases left in between. The CDR3 loop reads CASSPGEGGLETQYF. CDR3 sequence (DNA): TGCGCCAGCAGCCCAGGGGAGGGGGGGTTGGAGACCCAGTACTTC.

This clonotype was seen many times. This chain joins TRBV11-3 and TRBJ2-1; 8 nucleotides line up with TRBD2. V trimming: 0 bases; J trimming: 3 bases; junction bases outside the gene matches: 10. The CDR3 contains 18 residues. From germline, CDR1 is SGHNT and CDR2 YENEEA. The CDR3 here is CASSLDRGGHGIYNEQFF. In DNA form, the CDR3 reads TGTGCCAGCAGCTTAGATCGGGGGGGACACGGGATCTACAATGAGCAGTTCTTC.

In the case of this clonotype: It may be a read error: a sequence one base away is much more abundant. The limits of the CDR3 on the DNA are not certain, so only TCRdb's listed CDR3 is given. The CDR3 spells CASSLYICSVAQGARDWGNIQYF. This rearrangement joins TRBV5-4 to TRBJ2-4; the DNA was not compared with TRBD1, the D call given in the table. Germline CDR1 is SGHNT and CDR2 is YYREEE (reference sequence). The CDR3 length is 23 residues, termini included.

Many counts were recorded for this clonotype. This chain links TRBV6-2 or TRBV6-3 with TRBJ1-1; tentative D call: TRBD1 (5 bases). The germline V gene has CDR1 MNHEY and CDR2 SVGEGT. V was clipped by 2 bases and J by 0 bases, with 7 bases between them. There are 14 residues in the CDR3. The CDR3 DNA reads TGTGCCAGCAGTTACGGACACTTGAACACTGAAGCTTTCTTT. Encoded protein: CASSYGHLNTEAFF.

This clonotype has at least ten counts. The J gene is TRBJ1-3, the V gene TRBV7-2; D gene ambiguous. V was trimmed by 1 base and J by 0 bases, leaving 7 bases between them. CDR3 length equals 15 residues. The germline V gene has CDR1 SGHTA and CDR2 FQGNSA. DNA for the CDR3: TGTGCCAGCAGCTTAGGCCGGAGCTCTGGAAACACCATATATTTT. Its protein product is CASSLGRSSGNTIYF.

The rearrangement joins TRBV7-8 to TRBJ1-5; TRBD1 is a possible D gene (6 bases). CDR1 and CDR2 from the germline V gene are SGHVS and FQNEAQ. The CDR3 has 16 residues. V was cut by 5 bases and J by 1 base, with 15 bases left in between. The CDR3 is CASSPTGFGSNQPQHF. The DNA of the CDR3 is TGTGCCAGCAGCCCTACAGGGTTTGGGAGCAATCAGCCCCAGCATTTT.

This clonotype appeared many times. The chain uses TRBV7-2 and TRBJ1-3, with 11 bases identical to TRBD1. J gave up 0 bases and V 5 bases, and 6 bases lay outside the gene matches. This CDR3 is 17 amino acids long. Germline V gene lookup returns CDR1 SGHTA and CDR2 FQGNSA. The CDR3 DNA is TGTGCCAGCAGCCGCACCGGGACAGGGGGCTCTGGAAACACCATATATTTT. Translation gives CASSRTGTGGSGNTIYF.

This clonotype was seen many times. Here the CDR3 DNA reads TGTGCCAGCAGCTTTTCACTAGCGGATCAAGAGACCCAGTACTTC. This codes for CASSFSLADQETQYF. The chain is built from TRBV7-9 and TRBJ2-5; 8 nucleotides align to TRBD2. V dropped 3 bases and J dropped 2; count of bases not matched to a gene: 5. The length of the CDR3 is 15 residues. Germline CDR1 reads SEHNR; CDR2 reads FQNEAQ (reference sequence).

This clonotype was observed at least ten times. The gene calls are TRBV6-2 or TRBV6-3 and TRBJ2-7; D is possibly TRBD1 (6 bases). Per the germline V gene, CDR1 is MNHEY and CDR2 is SVGEGT. V dropped 6 bases and J dropped 3 bases, with 15 bases sitting between them. This CDR3 is 14 amino acids long. CDR3 nucleotides: TGTGCCAGCAGATCCCCGGGACAAAGCTACGAGCAGTACTTC. Translated: CASRSPGQSYEQYF.